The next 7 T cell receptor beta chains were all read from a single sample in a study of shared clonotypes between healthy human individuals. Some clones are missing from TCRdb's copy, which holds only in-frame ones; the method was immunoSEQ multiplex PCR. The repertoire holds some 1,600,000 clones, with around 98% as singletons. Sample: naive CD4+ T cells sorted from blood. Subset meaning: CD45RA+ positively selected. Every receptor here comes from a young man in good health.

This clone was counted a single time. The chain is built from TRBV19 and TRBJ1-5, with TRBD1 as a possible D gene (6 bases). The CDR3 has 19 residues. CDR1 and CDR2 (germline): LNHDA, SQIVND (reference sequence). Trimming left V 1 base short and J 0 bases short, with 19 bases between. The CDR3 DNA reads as TGTGCCAGTAGTATAGGAGGTCAGGGGATACTTTTTAGCAATCAGCCCCAGCATTTT. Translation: CASSIGGQGILFSNQPQHF.

The CDR3 coding sequence is TGTGCCAGCAGTTCGGTAGATAGCAATCAGCCCCAGCATTTT. Protein product: CASSSVDSNQPQHF. The rearrangement uses TRBV7-2 and TRBJ1-5; D call uncertain. CDR1 is SGHTA, CDR2 FQGNSA, per germline. The V end was cut by 6 bases, the J end by 0 bases, with 9 bases between. This CDR3 comprises 14 residues.

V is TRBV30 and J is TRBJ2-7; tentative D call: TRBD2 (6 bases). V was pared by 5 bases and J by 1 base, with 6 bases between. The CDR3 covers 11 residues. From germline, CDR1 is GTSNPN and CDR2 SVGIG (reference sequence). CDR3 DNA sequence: TGTGCCTGGGGGACTTCCTACGAGCAGTACTTC. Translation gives CAWGTSYEQYF.

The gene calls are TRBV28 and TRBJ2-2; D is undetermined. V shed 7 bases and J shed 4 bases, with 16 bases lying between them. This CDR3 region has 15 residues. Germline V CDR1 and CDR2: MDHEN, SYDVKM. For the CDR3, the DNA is TGTGCCAGCAAAGTAGGAGATGTAAGCACCGGGGAGCTGTTTTTT. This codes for CASKVGDVSTGELFF.

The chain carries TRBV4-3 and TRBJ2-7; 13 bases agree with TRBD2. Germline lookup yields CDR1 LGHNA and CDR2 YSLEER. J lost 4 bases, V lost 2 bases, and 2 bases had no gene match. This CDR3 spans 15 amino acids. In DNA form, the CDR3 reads TGCGCCAGCAGCCAAAGGACTAGCGGGAGTTACGAGCAGTACTTC. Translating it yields CASSQRTSGSYEQYF.

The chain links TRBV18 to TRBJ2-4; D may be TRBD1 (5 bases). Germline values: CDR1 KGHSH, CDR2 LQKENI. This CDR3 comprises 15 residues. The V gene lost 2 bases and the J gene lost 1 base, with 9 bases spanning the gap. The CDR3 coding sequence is TGTGCCAGCTCACCATGGCCAGGGGCCAAAAACATTCAGTACTTC. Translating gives CASSPWPGAKNIQYF. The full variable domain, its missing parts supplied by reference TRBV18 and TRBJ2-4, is NAGVMQNPRHLVRRRGQEARLRCSPMKGHSHVYWYRQLPEEGLKFMVYLQKENIIDESGMPKERFSAEFPKEGPSILRIQQVVRGDSAAYFCASSPWPGAKNIQYFGAGTRLSVL.

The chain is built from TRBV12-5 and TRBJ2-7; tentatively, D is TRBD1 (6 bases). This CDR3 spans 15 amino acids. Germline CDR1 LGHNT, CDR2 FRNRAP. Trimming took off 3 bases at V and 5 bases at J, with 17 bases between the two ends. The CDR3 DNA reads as TGTGCTAGTGGTTTTTGGGGGCGCCCCGCCGACGAGCAGTACTTC. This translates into CASGFWGRPADEQYF.